The text below deals with one T cell receptor (beta chain). No antigen is known for it. V gave up 5 bases and J gave up 0 bases, with 11 bases separating them. This CDR3 spans 14 amino acids. In germline, CDR1 is MDHEN, CDR2 SYDVKM. This sample is part of a study of cytomegalovirus exposure and HLA in healthy donors. Study conclusions and caveats: There were several of the most significant clusters that appeared linked to common viral pathogens in a later analysis.

13 Jbeta primers and 60 Vbeta primers were used for the PCR. Sequencing was performed with immunoSEQ multiplex PCR; in TCRdb, only in-frame clones are kept and a portion is missing. This repertoire shows 100,000 to 150,000 clones, over 9.5% found once; its top ten account for 3.5% to 5%. This clonotype was obtained from a woman younger than 35 in good health and CMV-seropositive. Material for sequencing was PBMCs. V gene TRBV28 combines with J gene TRBJ2-7, with D perhaps TRBD2 (5 bases). The CDR3: CASSHYTSSYEQYF. CDR3 nucleotide sequence: TGTGCCAGCAGTCACTATACTAGCTCCTACGAGCAGTACTTC.